Below, 26 T cell receptor beta chains from the same sample are listed, as sequenced in a study of T cells in Graves' hyperthyroidism and ophthalmopathy. RNA transcripts yielded amplified TCR beta CDR3 regions. RT-PCR in the first round (using the HTBI primer set) targeted the TCR CDR3. TCRdb analysed the multiplex PCR reads with MiXCR anew, one entry per CDR3 protein. The table shows roughly 740,000 distinct CDR3 sequences, with over 15% occurring only once. The sample comprised blood. These receptors were obtained from a man younger than 30 with Graves' hyperthyroidism.

This clonotype was seen ten or more times. For the CDR3, the DNA is TGCGCCAGCAGGCCTGACAGGGAAGAAAAGAACACTGAAGCTTTCTTT. This translates into CASRPDREEKNTEAFF. The V and J genes are TRBV5-1 and TRBJ1-1, with 7 bases fitting TRBD1. V was clipped by 5 bases and J by 1 base; unmatched bases: 11. Germline CDR1 and CDR2: SGHRS and YFSETQ. The length of the CDR3 is 16 residues. The variable domain in full, completed from reference TRBV5-1 and TRBJ1-1, reads KAGVTQTPRYLIKTRGQQVTLSCSPISGHRSVSWYQQTPGQGLQFLFEYFSETQRNKGNFPGRFSGRQFSNSRSEMNVSTLELGDSALYLCASRPDREEKNTEAFFGQGTRLTVV.

The J gene is TRBJ2-7, the V gene TRBV7-9; 9 nucleotides align to TRBD2. The CDR3 covers 14 residues. Germline CDR1 and CDR2: SEHNR and FQNEAQ (reference sequence). V was pared by 5 bases and J by 3 bases, with 5 bases of the junction left unmatched. The CDR3 DNA reads as TGTGCCAGCAGCCAATATAGCGGGGGCTACGAGCAGTACTTC. It yields the protein CASSQYSGGYEQYF.

For this clonotype: A read error may explain this, as a much larger clone is one base away. The CDR3 does not end in the conserved phenylalanine or tryptophan, so this is likely a read error. The chain uses TRBV2 and TRBJ2-3, with D tentatively TRBD1 (6 bases). V shed 7 bases and J shed 3 bases, with 11 bases lying between them. The germline V gene has CDR1 SNHLY and CDR2 FYNNEI. This CDR3 contains 13 residues. CDR3 DNA: TGTGCCAGCACCGAAAGGGGGACAGATACGCAGTATTCT. It is translated as CASTERGTDTQYS.

Notes on this clonotype: A much larger clone sits a single nucleotide away, making a read error possible. The V gene is TRBV11-2, the J gene TRBJ2-5; a weak D match, TRBD2 (6 bases). The germline V gene encodes CDR1 SGHAT and CDR2 FQNNGV. This CDR3 region has 14 residues. The CDR3 DNA reads TGTGCCAGCAGCTTAGGGGACTTCCAAGGGACCCAGTACTTC. Translation: CASSLGDFQGTQYF.

This clonotype was seen ten or more times. The rearrangement uses TRBV18 and TRBJ1-1; the D gene is possibly TRBD1 (6 bases). The CDR3 is 13 residues long. Trimming took off 5 bases at V and 5 bases at J, with 12 bases between the two ends. Germline lookup yields CDR1 KGHSH and CDR2 LQKENI. CDR3 region: CASSADSRTEAFF. The CDR3 coding sequence is TGTGCCAGCTCAGCGGACAGTCGAACTGAAGCTTTCTTT.

The rearrangement links TRBV7-9 to TRBJ2-2; D remains unclear. The V gene lost 1 base and the J gene lost 5 bases, with 8 bases spanning the gap. The CDR3 extends over 14 amino acids. The germline V gene encodes CDR1 SEHNR and CDR2 FQNEAQ (reference sequence). CDR3 sequence: CASSLVTITGELFF. In DNA, the CDR3 is TGTGCCAGCAGCTTAGTTACGATTACCGGGGAGCTGTTTTTT.

This clonotype has at least ten counts. The rearrangement links TRBV2 to TRBJ1-1, with a tentative D call TRBD1 (5 bases). This CDR3 region has 13 residues. Germline CDR1 SNHLY, CDR2 FYNNEI. The ends were cut back, 11 bases at V and 3 bases at J, with 16 bases in the middle. The CDR3 is CAGGEGWYTEAFF. The CDR3 bases are TGTGCCGGGGGTGAGGGGTGGTACACTGAAGCTTTCTTT.

The chain uses TRBV28 and TRBJ1-2, with D tentatively TRBD1 (6 bases). CDR3 size: 14 residues. The V end was cut by 5 bases, the J end by 0 bases, with 10 bases between. Germline V CDR1 and CDR2: MDHEN, SYDVKM. CDR3 bases: TGTGCCAGCAGTACACAGGGTTCTAACTATGGCTACACCTTC. Protein: CASSTQGSNYGYTF.

Remarks on this clonotype: An end of the junction differs from the germline gene, which may be a read error. The chain links TRBV2 to TRBJ1-2; D gene unclear. This CDR3 has 13 amino acids. Germline V gives CDR1 SNHLY, CDR2 FYNNEI. DNA of the CDR3: TGCGCCAGCAGCCGGGGTGTCTCCTATGGCTACACCTTC. This sequence encodes CASSRGVSYGYTF. Based on the CDR3 plus reference TRBV2 and TRBJ1-2, the full variable domain is EPEVTQTPSHQVTQMGQEVILRCVPISNHLYFYWYRQILGQKVEFLVSFYNNEISEKSEIFDDQFSVERPDGSNFTLKIRSTKLEDSAMYFCASSRGVSYGYTFGSGTRLTVV.

The rearrangement uses TRBV7-9 and TRBJ1-2; D perhaps matches TRBD1 (5 bases). Germline V gives CDR1 SEHNR, CDR2 FQNEAQ (reference sequence). V was pared by 5 bases and J by 6 bases, with 13 bases between. The CDR3 has 13 amino acids. Here the CDR3 DNA reads TGTGCCAGCAGCCCCGGGGGGGTGGATGGCTACACCTTC. It yields the protein CASSPGGVDGYTF.

This clonotype was seen repeatedly, ten times or more. The chain employs TRBV28 and TRBJ1-1; D gene unclear. Germline V gives CDR1 MDHEN, CDR2 SYDVKM. Trimming shortened V by 2 bases and J by 9 bases, and 13 bases separated the two germline ends. The CDR3 is 13 residues long. CDR3 nucleotide sequence: TGTGCCAGCAGTTTAACGGACCAAACGAAAGCTTTCTTT. This gives the protein CASSLTDQTKAFF.

This clonotype turned up a few times. This chain links TRBV20-1 with TRBJ2-7; D is undetermined. From germline, CDR1 is DFQATT and CDR2 SNEGSKA (reference sequence). V was clipped by 7 bases and J by 3 bases, with 7 bases between them. The CDR3 length is 10 residues. The CDR3 nucleotides read TGCAGTGTTCAACGCTACGAGCAGTACTTC. Protein product: CSVQRYEQYF.

Notes on this clonotype: This may come from a read error, since a much larger clone is one base off. The V call is TRBV6-2 or TRBV6-3, the J call TRBJ2-3; 10 bases match TRBD2. The germline V gene encodes CDR1 MNHEY and CDR2 SVGEGT. This CDR3 comprises 15 residues. The CDR3 bases are TGTGCCAGCAGTCCGGGACTAGCGAACACAGGTACGCAGTATTTT. Translation gives CASSPGLANTGTQYF.

This clonotype has ten or more counts. The rearrangement joins TRBV12-3 or TRBV12-4 to TRBJ2-1; 7 bases line up with TRBD1. The CDR3 consists of 13 residues. Trimming removed 5 bases from V and 7 bases from J; junction bases left unmatched: 5. The CDR3 nucleotides read TGTGCCAGCAGTAGACCACAGGGGAATGAGCAGTTCTTC. This gives the protein CASSRPQGNEQFF.

This clonotype appeared a few times. The J gene is TRBJ1-6, the V gene TRBV7-9; 8 bases line up with TRBD1. V trimming: 5 bases; J trimming: 10 bases; junction bases outside the gene matches: 7. Germline V gene sequence: CDR1 SEHNR, CDR2 FQNEAQ (reference sequence). The CDR3 runs 14 residues. Written as DNA, the CDR3 is TGTGCCAGCAGCGATGACAGGGGTCGGTCACCCCTCCACTTT. Its translation is CASSDDRGRSPLHF.

This clonotype has more than one count but fewer than ten. The chain links TRBV4-1 to TRBJ2-5, with D unresolved. V lost 0 bases to trimming and J lost 10 bases, with 9 bases between them. CDR1 and CDR2 from the germline V gene are MGHRA and YSYEKL. There are 12 residues in the CDR3. CDR3: CASSQDMTRQYF. The CDR3 coding sequence is TGCGCCAGCAGCCAAGATATGACTCGCCAGTACTTC.

This clonotype was seen repeatedly, ten times or more. This chain uses TRBV7-8 with TRBJ1-1, with D possibly TRBD1 on 6 matching bases. Trimming took off 5 bases at V and 0 bases at J, with 16 bases between the two ends. Germline assignment: CDR1 SGHVS and CDR2 FQNEAQ. The CDR3 length is 16 residues. As DNA, the CDR3 is TGTGCCAGCAGCCATCTTTACTCAGGGGTGAACACTGAAGCTTTCTTT. Its protein is CASSHLYSGVNTEAFF. Complete variable domain (other parts from reference TRBV7-8 and TRBJ1-1): GAGVSQSPRYKVAKRGQDVALRCDPISGHVSLFWYQQALGQGPEFLTYFQNEAQLDKSGLPSDRFFAERPEGSVSTLKIQRTQQEDSAVYLCASSHLYSGVNTEAFFGQGTRLTVV.

This clonotype appeared many times. J is TRBJ1-1 and V is TRBV28; the match to TRBD1 covers 7 bases. V lost 3 bases and J lost 1; bases outside the gene matches: 2. The CDR3 sequence is 14 residues long. Germline CDR1 reads MDHEN; CDR2 reads SYDVKM. CDR3 coding DNA: TGTGCCAGCAGTTTTTGGGACAGGAACACTGAAGCTTTCTTT. Amino acid sequence: CASSFWDRNTEAFF. The full variable domain, its missing parts supplied by reference TRBV28 and TRBJ1-1, is DVKVTQSSRYLVKRTGEKVFLECVQDMDHENMFWYRQDPGLGLRLIYFSYDVKMKEKGDIPEGYSVSREKKERFSLILESASTNQTSMYLCASSFWDRNTEAFFGQGTRLTVV.

This clonotype was picked up many times. The chain uses TRBV28 and TRBJ1-5; TRBD1 is a possible D gene (6 bases). V lost 8 bases and J lost 3, with 11 bases in between. CDR1 is MDHEN, CDR2 SYDVKM, per germline. The CDR3 has 13 residues. The CDR3 is CASRTVLNQPQHF. CDR3 DNA: TGTGCCAGCCGGACAGTTCTCAATCAGCCCCAGCATTTT.

The genes are TRBV12-3 or TRBV12-4 and TRBJ1-2; 8 bases map to TRBD1. The J segment lost 3 bases and the V segment lost 5 bases, leaving 8 bases of the junction unmatched. The CDR3 sequence is 15 residues long. The CDR3 loop is CASSKQGAIYYGYTF. CDR3 nucleotide sequence: TGTGCCAGCAGTAAGCAGGGGGCAATTTACTATGGCTACACCTTC.

At least ten counts were recorded for this clonotype. The rearrangement joins TRBV28 to TRBJ2-1, with 9 bases matching TRBD2. Germline assignment: CDR1 MDHEN and CDR2 SYDVKM. V dropped 4 bases and J dropped 0; count of bases not matched to a gene: 4. The CDR3 covers 16 residues. CDR3 amino acids: CASSSGSGSSYNEQFF. The DNA for the CDR3 is TGTGCCAGCAGTTCGGGTAGCGGGAGCTCCTACAATGAGCAGTTCTTC.

This clonotype occurred a few times. This chain joins TRBV20-1 and TRBJ1-6, with 10 bases aligning to TRBD1. This CDR3 contains 14 residues. Germline lookup yields CDR1 DFQATT and CDR2 SNEGSKA (reference sequence). With 3 bases clipped from V and 10 bases from J, the junction kept 6 bases outside the gene matches. The CDR3 DNA is TGCAGTGCTAGTAGCGGGACAGGGGAATCACCCCTCCACTTT. Translation gives CSASSGTGESPLHF.

Ten or more counts support this clonotype. The rearrangement joins TRBV11-2 to TRBJ2-1, with 14 bases that match TRBD2. Germline values: CDR1 SGHAT, CDR2 FQNNGV. This CDR3 has 18 residues. J was trimmed by 0 bases and V by 5 bases; bases with no gene match: 6. CDR3 amino acids: CASSKGLAGEGSYNEQFF. The CDR3 nucleotides are TGTGCCAGCAGCAAGGGACTAGCGGGAGAGGGCTCCTACAATGAGCAGTTCTTC.

Many counts were recorded for this clonotype. The DNA of the CDR3 is TGTGCCAGCAGGAGGGTACGACAGCCCCAGCATTTT. Amino acids: CASRRVRQPQHF. V and J are TRBV2 and TRBJ1-5, with D uncertain. This CDR3 region has 12 residues. The ends were cut back, 6 bases at V and 7 bases at J, with 10 bases in the middle. Germline V gives CDR1 SNHLY, CDR2 FYNNEI. Using reference TRBV2 and TRBJ1-5 for the parts outside the CDR3, the full variable domain is EPEVTQTPSHQVTQMGQEVILRCVPISNHLYFYWYRQILGQKVEFLVSFYNNEISEKSEIFDDQFSVERPDGSNFTLKIRSTKLEDSAMYFCASRRVRQPQHFGDGTRLSIL.

The rearrangement links TRBV7-9 to TRBJ2-1, with 7 bases aligning to TRBD2. CDR3 length: 16 amino acids. Germline CDR1 and CDR2: SEHNR and FQNEAQ (reference sequence). J lost 3 bases, V lost 3 bases, and 8 bases had no gene match. The CDR3 coding sequence is TGTGCCAGCAGCTTCCCCGGGAGGTCTCTCTACAATGAGCAGTTCTTC. Translating gives CASSFPGRSLYNEQFF.

V usage is TRBV28 and J usage is TRBJ1-4; perhaps TRBD1 as D (6 bases). CDR1 is MDHEN, CDR2 SYDVKM, per germline. The V end was cut by 8 bases, the J end by 4 bases, with 14 bases between. The CDR3 consists of 14 residues. The CDR3 nucleotides read TGTGCCAGCGGTACAGGGACGGTTAATGAAAAACTGTTTTTT. Residues: CASGTGTVNEKLFF.